The entry below describes one T cell receptor beta chain. Antigen unknown. Assay used: immunoSEQ multiplex PCR; TCRdb lists only in-frame clones, some missing. This table holds 50,000 to 65,000 clones, 70% to 90% found once. This sample is part of a study of a mutant IDH1 vaccine in newly diagnosed glioma. Study-wide background: Beforehand, treatment had been radiotherapy, temozolomide, or both; the majority received both.

Stated time point: baseline, week 1 (first vaccination visit). Indicated treatment: pre-vaccination baseline after standard-of-care therapy. Study-wide results and caveats: Detectable vaccine-induced immune responses arose in around 92% of patients.

The receptor comes from a man younger than 35 with glioma. This material consisted of PBMCs, taken from a glioma patient treated with radiotherapy, temozolomide or both.

The CDR3 is CASSSKGSQTYGYTF. DNA of the CDR3: TGTGCCAGCTCATCTAAGGGCTCCCAAACTTATGGCTACACCTTC. The V call is TRBV18, the J call TRBJ1-2; D remains unclear. The CDR3 consists of 15 residues. The germline gives CDR1 KGHSH, CDR2 LQKENI. Trimming left V 5 bases short and J 5 bases short, with 18 bases between.